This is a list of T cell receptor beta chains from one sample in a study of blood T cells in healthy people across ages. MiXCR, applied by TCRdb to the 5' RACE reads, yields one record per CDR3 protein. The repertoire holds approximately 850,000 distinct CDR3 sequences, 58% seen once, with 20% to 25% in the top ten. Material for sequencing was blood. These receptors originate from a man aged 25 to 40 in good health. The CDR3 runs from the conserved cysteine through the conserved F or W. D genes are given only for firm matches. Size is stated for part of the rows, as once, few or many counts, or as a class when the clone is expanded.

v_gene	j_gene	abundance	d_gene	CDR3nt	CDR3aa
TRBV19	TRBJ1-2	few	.	TGTGCCAGTACCCGAGGAGCAAATCGGTTCACCTTC	CASTRGANRFTF
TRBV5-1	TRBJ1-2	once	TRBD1	TGCGCCAGCAGCGCCGGACAGGCCTTTAACTATGGCTACACCTTC	CASSAGQAFNYGYTF
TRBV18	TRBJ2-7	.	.	TGTGCCAGCTCACCTCTGTCGACAGGATTCTACGAGCAGTACTTC	CASSPLSTGFYEQYF
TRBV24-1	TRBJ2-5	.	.	TGTGCCACTGGCGCGGGTGAGACCCAGTACTTC	CATGAGETQYF
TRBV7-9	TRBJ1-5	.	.	TGTGCCAGCAGCTTACAGGCCCGGCCCCAGCATTTT	CASSLQARPQHF
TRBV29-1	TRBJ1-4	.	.	TGCAGCGTGGGGGTCGGGAACAGTAATGAAAAACTGTTTTTT	CSVGVGNSNEKLFF
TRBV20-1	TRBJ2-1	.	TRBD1	TGCAGTGTTCACAGGGGGTTGGGCAATGAGCAGTTCTTC	CSVHRGLGNEQFF
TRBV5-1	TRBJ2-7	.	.	TGCGCCAGCAGCCAACAGGGTCCGACCGTCTACGAGCAGTACTTC	CASSQQGPTVYEQYF
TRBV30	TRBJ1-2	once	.	TGTGCCTGGATTAGGGGTTATGGCTACACCTTC	CAWIRGYGYTF
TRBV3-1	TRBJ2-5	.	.	TGTGCCAGCAGCCAAGGGCCCCGCGGGGGCTCAGAGACCCAGTACTTC	CASSQGPRGGSETQYF
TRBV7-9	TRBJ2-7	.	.	TGTGCCAGCAGCTTAGGCTGGGACGGCCCCTACGAGCAGTACTTC	CASSLGWDGPYEQYF
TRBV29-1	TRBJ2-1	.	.	TGCAGCGTTGTCCCCCAGGGCTTATACAATGAGCAGTTCTTC	CSVVPQGLYNEQFF
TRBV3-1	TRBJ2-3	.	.	TGTGCCAGCAGCCGGGGCAGCGAGCGCACAGATACGCAGTATTTT	CASSRGSERTDTQYF
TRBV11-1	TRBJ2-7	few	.	TGTGCCAGCAGCGCGCCAGGGACCGACGTGTCCTACGAGCAGTACTTC	CASSAPGTDVSYEQYF
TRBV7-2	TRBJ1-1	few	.	TGTGCCAGCCTAGGGGTTCCCATGAACACTGAAGCTTTCTTT	CASLGVPMNTEAFF
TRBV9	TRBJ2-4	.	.	TGTGCCAGCAGCCAAGATAGTAATCTAGCATCAAAAAACATTCAGTACTTC	CASSQDSNLASKNIQYF
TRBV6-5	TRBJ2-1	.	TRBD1	TGTGCCAGCAGTTACGATGGACAGGGGGGATACAATGAGCAGTTCTTC	CASSYDGQGGYNEQFF
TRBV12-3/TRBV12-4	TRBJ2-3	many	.	TGTGCCAGCAGTTTCGGGGTGGGAGGAGATACGCAGTATTTT	CASSFGVGGDTQYF
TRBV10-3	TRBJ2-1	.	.	TGTGCCATCAGTGAGGTTACGGGCCGATCCTACAAGGAGCAGTTCTTC	CAISEVTGRSYKEQFF
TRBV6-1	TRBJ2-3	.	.	TGTGCCAGCAGTGAATCCGCAGGGGGCACAGATACGCAGTATTTT	CASSESAGGTDTQYF
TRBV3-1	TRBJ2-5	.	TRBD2	TGTGCCAGCAGCCCGACTCCTTTAGCGGGGGGGCAAGAGACCCAGTACTTC	CASSPTPLAGGQETQYF
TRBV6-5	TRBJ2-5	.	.	TGTGCCAGCAGTCAGAGAGTGGCGGAGACCCAGTACTTC	CASSQRVAETQYF
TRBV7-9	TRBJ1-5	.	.	TGTGCCAGCAGCTTAAGTTCAGTATATCAGCCCCAGCATTTT	CASSLSSVYQPQHF
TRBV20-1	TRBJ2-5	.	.	TGCAGTGCTAGGGGTTTGGGAACTAGTACCCAAGAGACCCAGTACTTC	CSARGLGTSTQETQYF
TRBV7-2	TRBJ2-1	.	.	TGTGCCAGCAGCGCCGGAGGGGGGGCTGAGCAGTTCTTC	CASSAGGGAEQFF
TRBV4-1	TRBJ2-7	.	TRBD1	TGCGCCAGCAGCCAACGGATCAGGGACAGCGAGCAGTACTTC	CASSQRIRDSEQYF
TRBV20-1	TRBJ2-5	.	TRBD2	TGCAGTGCGCGAGCTCTGCCTAGCGGCAATACTTCGTACCAAGAGACCCAGTACTTC	CSARALPSGNTSYQETQYF
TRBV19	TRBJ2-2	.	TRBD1	TGTGCCAGTAGTATCGGGACAGGGAGGTTCAAAATCAACACCGGGGAGCTGTTTTTT	CASSIGTGRFKINTGELFF
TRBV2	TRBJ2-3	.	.	TGTGCCTTCGAGAATAGCACAGATACGCAGTATTTT	CAFENSTDTQYF
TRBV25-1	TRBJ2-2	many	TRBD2	TGTGCCAGCAGTGAAGGGACTAGTCCAACCCCGGGCGGGGAGCTGTTTTTT	CASSEGTSPTPGGELFF
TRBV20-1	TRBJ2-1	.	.	TGCAGTGCTGGAAAACTTGGAGGTAGCTCCTACAATGAGCAGTTCTTC	CSAGKLGGSSYNEQFF
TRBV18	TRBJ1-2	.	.	TGTGCCAGCTCACCACCGTCCCGGAACTATGGCTACACCTTC	CASSPPSRNYGYTF
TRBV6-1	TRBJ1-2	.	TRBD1	TGTGCCAGCCTATCCGGCGGGGACAGCTCCCGAAGAATGGAGGGCTACACCTTC	CASLSGGDSSRRMEGYTF
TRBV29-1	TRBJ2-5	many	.	TGCAGCGTTGGGTACGGAAGAGAGACCCAGTACTTC	CSVGYGRETQYF
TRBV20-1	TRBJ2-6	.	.	TGCAGTGCTGAAGACTTTATCTCTGGGGCCAACGTCCTGACTTTC	CSAEDFISGANVLTF
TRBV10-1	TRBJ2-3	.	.	TGCGCCAGCAGCTCCGAGTGGAGCACAGATACGCAGTATTTT	CASSSEWSTDTQYF
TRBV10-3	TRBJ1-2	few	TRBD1	TGTGCCATCAAAGGAGAGGGGGGACAGTATTCCGTCTATGGCTACACCTTC	CAIKGEGGQYSVYGYTF
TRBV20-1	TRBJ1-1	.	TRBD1	TGCAGTGCTACGGGACAGAATGAAGCTTTCTTT	CSATGQNEAFF
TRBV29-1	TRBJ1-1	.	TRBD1	TGCAGCGTTGGAGGACAGGGCGTTTTGAACACTAAAGCTTTCTTT	CSVGGQGVLNTKAFF
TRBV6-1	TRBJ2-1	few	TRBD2	TGTGCCTCAGGAGGAGGACAGGGGACTAGCGGGCACCCCTACAATGAGCAGTTCTTC	CASGGGQGTSGHPYNEQFF
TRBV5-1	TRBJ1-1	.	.	TGCGCCAGCTATGACACCCTGAACACTGAAGCTTTCTTT	CASYDTLNTEAFF
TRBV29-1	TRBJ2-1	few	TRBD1	TGCAGCGTTGAAGGAGGGGGACAGAGCTCCTACAATGAGCAGTTCTTC	CSVEGGGQSSYNEQFF
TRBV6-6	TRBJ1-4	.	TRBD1	TGTGCCAGCGGACAGGGTACAGAAAAACTGTTTTTT	CASGQGTEKLFF
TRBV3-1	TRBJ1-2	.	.	TGTGCCAGCAGCCGTGAGGGACCCTACACCTTC	CASSREGPYTF
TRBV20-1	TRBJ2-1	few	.	TGCAGTGCACGGTACTCCTACAATGAGCAGTTCTTC	CSARYSYNEQFF
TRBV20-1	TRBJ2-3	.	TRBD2	TGCAGTGCGGACCTAGCGGGAGTACGATGGGGCACAGATACGCAGTATTTT	CSADLAGVRWGTDTQYF
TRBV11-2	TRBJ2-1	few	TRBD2	TGTGCCAGCAGCTTAGGTAGCGGGGGCCCCCTTGGTCCCTACAATGAGCAGTTCTTC	CASSLGSGGPLGPYNEQFF
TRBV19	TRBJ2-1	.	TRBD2	TGTGCCAGTAGTTGGGCTAGCGGGGGCTCCTACAATGAGCAGTTCTTC	CASSWASGGSYNEQFF
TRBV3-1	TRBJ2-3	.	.	TGTGCCAGCAGCCAACGGAGCATAGATACGCAGTATTTT	CASSQRSIDTQYF
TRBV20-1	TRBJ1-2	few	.	TGCAGTGCTAATGGGGCGCGAGGCTACACCTTC	CSANGARGYTF
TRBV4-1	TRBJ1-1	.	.	TGCGCCAGCAGTACAGGGCGGAACACTGAAGCTTTCTTT	CASSTGRNTEAFF
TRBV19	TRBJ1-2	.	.	TGTGCCAGTAGTATCACGGACGGTCCCTATGGCTACACCTTC	CASSITDGPYGYTF
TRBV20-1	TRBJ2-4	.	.	TGCAGTGCTAGTGGAAAGGGCATTCAGTACTTC	CSASGKGIQYF
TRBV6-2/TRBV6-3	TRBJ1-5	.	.	TGTGCCAGCAGAAACGACGGAAATAGCAATCAGCCCCAGCATTTT	CASRNDGNSNQPQHF
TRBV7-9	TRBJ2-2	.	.	TGTGCCAGCAGCTCGGAAGGGAGAAACACCGGGGAGCTGTTTTTT	CASSSEGRNTGELFF
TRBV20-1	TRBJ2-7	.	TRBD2	TGCAGTGCTCCCCCGCGGGCGGGAGTTTACGAGCAGTACTTC	CSAPPRAGVYEQYF
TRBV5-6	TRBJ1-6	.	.	TGTGCCAGCAGCTTGCATGGGGGGACCGCGAGCTCCTATAATTCACCCCTCCACTTT	CASSLHGGTASSYNSPLHF